Listed below are T cell receptor beta chains from one sample, sequenced in a study of cytomegalovirus exposure and HLA in healthy donors. Produced via immunoSEQ multiplex PCR; TCRdb's table is partial and in-frame only. The repertoire holds under 150,000 clones, with about 82% as singletons. The sequencing sample was made of PBMCs. These TCRs come from a boy younger than 18 in good health and CMV-seronegative. Both conserved end residues are part of each CDR3. D genes are given only for firm matches. Some rows mark clone size as missing; the rest say once, few, many or name a class of expanded clone.

J gene | D gene | clone size | V gene | CDR3 protein | CDR3 DNA
TRBJ2-7 | . | once | TRBV5-6 | CASSLVGWGTSLRQQYF | TGTGCCAGCAGCTTGGTGGGGTGGGGGACATCTCTCAGGCAGCAGTACTTC
TRBJ2-3 | . | . | TRBV7-9 | CASSSSTDTQYF | TGTGCCAGCAGCTCAAGCACAGATACGCAGTATTTT
TRBJ2-2 | . | . | TRBV7-3 | CASSLTQATGELFF | TGTGCCAGCAGCTTAACGCAGGCGACCGGGGAGCTGTTTTTT
TRBJ2-1 | . | . | TRBV30 | CALERTRYNEQFF | TGTGCCTTGGAGCGGACGAGATACAATGAGCAGTTCTTC
TRBJ2-7 | . | . | TRBV7-2 | CASSWARELSYEQYF | TGTGCCAGCAGCTGGGCTCGCGAATTATCCTACGAGCAGTACTTC
TRBJ1-2 | . | . | TRBV5-8 | CASSFALNYGYTF | TGTGCCAGCAGTTTCGCACTAAACTATGGCTACACCTTC
TRBJ1-5 | . | few | TRBV7-8 | CASSDRTVGLPQHF | TGTGCCAGCAGCGACCGGACGGTGGGACTGCCCCAGCATTTT
TRBJ1-5 | . | once | TRBV6-5 | CASIFKTAGKQPQHF | TGTGCCAGCATTTTCAAAACGGCAGGGAAACAGCCCCAGCATTTT
TRBJ1-2 | TRBD1 | . | TRBV5-4 | CASSTPDRDGYGYTF | TGTGCCAGCAGTACGCCCGACAGGGACGGGTATGGCTACACCTTC
TRBJ1-4 | . | . | TRBV30 | CAWSDTGKSEKLFF | TGTGCCTGGAGCGACACAGGGAAGAGTGAAAAACTGTTTTTT
TRBJ1-6 | . | few | TRBV7-6 | CASSTNDRDNSPLHF | TGTGCCAGCAGCACTAACGACAGAGATAATTCACCCCTCCACTTT
TRBJ1-5 | . | few | TRBV19 | CASSITPGAHQPQHF | TGTGCCAGTAGTATAACCCCAGGGGCCCATCAGCCCCAGCATTTT
TRBJ2-1 | . | . | TRBV18 | CASSPPLREQFF | TGTGCCAGCTCACCACCTCTACGCGAGCAGTTCTTC
TRBJ2-5 | . | . | TRBV11-2 | CASSLGGGETQYF | TGTGCCAGCAGCTTAGGGGGCGGAGAGACCCAGTACTTC
TRBJ2-7 | . | . | TRBV5-1 | CASSRGIGGTYEQYF | TGCGCCAGCAGCCGCGGGATTGGGGGGACCTACGAGCAGTACTTC
TRBJ2-7 | TRBD2 | . | TRBV7-2 | CASSLYRREGINYEQYF | TGTGCCAGCAGCTTATATAGGCGGGAGGGAATTAACTACGAGCAGTACTTC
TRBJ1-5 | . | . | TRBV19 | CASSIGWGDQPQHF | TGTGCCAGTAGTATAGGTTGGGGGGATCAGCCCCAGCATTTT
TRBJ1-2 | . | . | TRBV7-8 | CASSLVGQAYGYTF | TGTGCCAGCAGCTTAGTTGGGCAGGCCTATGGCTACACCTTC
TRBJ2-1 | . | few | TRBV5-6 | CASSLGSKEQFF | TGTGCCAGCAGCTTGGGGAGTAAGGAGCAGTTCTTC
TRBJ2-1 | TRBD2 | once | TRBV7-2 | CASSFLAASSYNEQFF | TGTGCCAGCAGCTTTCTAGCGGCGAGCTCCTACAATGAGCAGTTCTTC
TRBJ2-3 | TRBD2 | . | TRBV4-2 | CASSRLGGTSVTDTQYF | TGTGCCAGCAGCCGGCTAGGGGGGACTAGCGTCACAGATACGCAGTATTTT
TRBJ2-1 | . | few | TRBV30 | CAWSVWEFDEQFF | TGTGCCTGGAGTGTCTGGGAGTTCGATGAGCAGTTCTTC
TRBJ2-1 | . | . | TRBV2 | CASSAIFTSQDEQFF | TGTGCCAGCAGCGCTATATTTACTAGTCAAGATGAGCAGTTCTTC
TRBJ2-5 | TRBD2 | . | TRBV5-1 | CASSLAPPAGIETQYF | TGCGCCAGCAGCTTGGCCCCACCAGCGGGAATTGAGACCCAGTACTTC
TRBJ2-1 | TRBD2 | . | TRBV4-1 | CASSQPFVELAGDDEQFF | TGCGCCAGCAGCCAACCGTTCGTGGAACTAGCGGGAGACGATGAGCAGTTCTTC
TRBJ2-7 | TRBD1 | few | TRBV5-8 | CASSPGQALWDEQYF | TGTGCCAGCAGCCCCGGACAGGCGCTTTGGGACGAGCAGTACTTC
TRBJ2-7 | TRBD2 | . | TRBV28 | CASSSGLAGPNYEQYF | TGTGCCAGCAGCTCGGGACTAGCGGGGCCCAACTACGAGCAGTACTTC
TRBJ2-7 | . | . | TRBV7-2 | CASSLGRGTYEQYF | TGTGCCAGCAGCTTAGGGCGGGGAACCTACGAGCAGTACTTC
TRBJ2-1 | . | . | TRBV6-1 | CASSEIPSSYNEQFF | TGTGCCAGCAGTGAAATCCCTAGCTCCTACAATGAGCAGTTCTTC
TRBJ1-5 | . | . | TRBV6-1 | CASSDSVTQPQHF | TGTGCCAGCAGTGACAGCGTTACTCAGCCCCAGCATTTT
TRBJ2-5 | TRBD2 | . | TRBV14 | CASSRLAGDETQYF | TGTGCCAGCAGCCGACTAGCGGGAGATGAGACCCAGTACTTC
TRBJ1-2 | TRBD1 | . | TRBV4-3 | CASSQQGAGGYTF | TGCGCCAGCAGCCAACAGGGGGCGGGGGGCTACACCTTC
TRBJ2-3 | TRBD2 | . | TRBV29-1 | CSAAVLAGLSDTQYF | TGCAGCGCCGCGGTACTAGCGGGATTGTCAGATACGCAGTATTTT
TRBJ2-7 | . | once | TRBV7-3 | CASSLRDGPDYEQYF | TGTGCCAGCAGTCTGCGGGACGGACCAGACTACGAGCAGTACTTC
TRBJ1-1 | . | once | TRBV11-3 | CASSRQSPHEAFF | TGTGCCAGCAGCCGACAGTCTCCCCACGAAGCTTTCTTT
TRBJ1-1 | TRBD1 | . | TRBV30 | CAWSFGTGGTEAFF | TGTGCCTGGAGTTTCGGGACAGGGGGCACTGAAGCTTTCTTT
TRBJ2-2 | TRBD2 | . | TRBV19 | CASSIGGLARTGELFF | TGTGCCAGTAGTATCGGGGGACTAGCACGCACCGGGGAGCTGTTTTTT